This paragraph covers one TCR beta chain sequence. Its specificity is unknown. Trimming removed 5 bases at V and 0 bases at J, with 13 bases between. CDR3 length equals 16 residues. CDR1 SGHTA and CDR2 FQGNSA come from the germline V gene. This table comes from immunoSEQ multiplex PCR, and its TCRdb copy is limited to in-frame clones, with some not included. The sample gives 77,000 or so clones, 70% to 80% of which show up once; more than 8% is in the top ten. This sample is drawn from a study of radiotherapy plus CTLA-4 blockade in lung cancer. About the research overall: The study recorded objective responses in about 20% of patients and disease control in approximately 33%.

Chemo-refractory metastatic non-small-cell lung cancer patients received focal radiation with ipilimumab CTLA-4 blockade. Whole-study findings and limits: Interferon-beta, together with early blood T cell clone dynamics, reportedly best predicted response. There was expansion of tumor-derived TCR clones in blood after radiotherapy plus ipilimumab.

Sequencing was performed on peripheral blood, taken from a patient treated with radiotherapy plus ipilimumab. V gene TRBV7-2 combines with J gene TRBJ1-4; a weak D match, TRBD1 (5 bases). The receptor was isolated from a human donor with non-small cell lung cancer whose response to radiotherapy plus ipilimumab could not be evaluated. The CDR3: CASSARVGATNEKLFF. The CDR3 nucleotides read TGTGCCAGCAGCGCCAGGGTTGGTGCAACTAATGAAAAACTGTTTTTT.